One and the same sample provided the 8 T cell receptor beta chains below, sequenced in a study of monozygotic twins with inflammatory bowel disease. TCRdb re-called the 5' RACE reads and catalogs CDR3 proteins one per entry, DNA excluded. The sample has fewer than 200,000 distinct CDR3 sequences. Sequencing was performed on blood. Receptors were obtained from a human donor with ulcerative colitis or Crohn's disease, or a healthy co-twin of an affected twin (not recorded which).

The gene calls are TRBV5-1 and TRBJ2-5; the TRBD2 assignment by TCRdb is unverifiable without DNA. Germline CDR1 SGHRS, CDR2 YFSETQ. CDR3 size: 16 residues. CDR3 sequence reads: CASSGRLAGARETQYF. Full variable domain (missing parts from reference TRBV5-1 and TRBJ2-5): KAGVTQTPRYLIKTRGQQVTLSCSPISGHRSVSWYQQTPGQGLQFLFEYFSETQRNKGNFPGRFSGRQFSNSRSEMNVSTLELGDSALYLCASSGRLAGARETQYFGPGTRLLVL.

CDR3 residues: CSASPPGGWNEQFF. The chain uses TRBV20-1 and TRBJ2-1; TCRdb outputs TRBD1, but without DNA this stays unchecked. The CDR3 consists of 14 residues. CDR1 DFQATT and CDR2 SNEGSKA come from the germline V gene (reference sequence).

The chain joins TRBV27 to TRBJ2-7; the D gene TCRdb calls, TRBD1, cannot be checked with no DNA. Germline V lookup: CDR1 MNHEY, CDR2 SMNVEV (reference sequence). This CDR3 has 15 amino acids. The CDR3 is CASSPAPGQIYEQYF.

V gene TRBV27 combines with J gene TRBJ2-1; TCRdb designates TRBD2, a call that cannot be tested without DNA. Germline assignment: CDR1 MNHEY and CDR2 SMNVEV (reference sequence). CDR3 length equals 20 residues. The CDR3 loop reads CASSPRLAKGLSYGYNEQFF.

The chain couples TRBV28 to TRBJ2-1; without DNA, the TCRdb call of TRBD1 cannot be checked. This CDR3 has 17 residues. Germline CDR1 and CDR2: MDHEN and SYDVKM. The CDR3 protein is CASSSVWGGWAYNEQFF.

CDR3 loop: CSAPLTTAGRNNEQFF. The chain couples TRBV20-1 to TRBJ2-1. Germline-derived CDR1 and CDR2 are DFQATT and SNEGSKA (reference sequence). This CDR3 is built from 16 residues.

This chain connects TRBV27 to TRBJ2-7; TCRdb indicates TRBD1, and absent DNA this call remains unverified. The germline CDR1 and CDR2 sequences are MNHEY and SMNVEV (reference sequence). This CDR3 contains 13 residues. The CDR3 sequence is CASSLNPAYEQYF.

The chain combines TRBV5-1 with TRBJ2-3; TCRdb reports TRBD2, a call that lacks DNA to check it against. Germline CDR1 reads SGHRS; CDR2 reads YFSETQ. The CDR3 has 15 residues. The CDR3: CASSWGGLARDTQYF. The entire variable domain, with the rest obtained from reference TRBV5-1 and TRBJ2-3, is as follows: KAGVTQTPRYLIKTRGQQVTLSCSPISGHRSVSWYQQTPGQGLQFLFEYFSETQRNKGNFPGRFSGRQFSNSRSEMNVSTLELGDSALYLCASSWGGLARDTQYFGPGTRLTVL.